Each of the 30 T cell receptor beta chains below was sequenced from the same sample in a study of T-cell reconstitution after alpha-beta-depleted transplantation in children. This sample's TCRbeta library carried unique molecular identifier barcodes. MiXCR was run by TCRdb on the PCR reads, yielding one entry per CDR3 protein. The sample has 200,000 to 250,000 distinct CDR3 sequences; about 8.4% are singletons. The sample was PBMCs, mostly from graft donor cells, taken 360 days after TCRalphabeta/CD19-depleted stem cell transplant. These receptors originate from a male patient aged 2-10 years who had a stem cell transplant for acute myeloid leukemia, so the T cells may come from the graft donor.

In its sample, this clonotype was seen a few times. The rearrangement uses TRBV5-1 and TRBJ2-1, with 7 nucleotides matching TRBD2. The CDR3 totals 15 residues. CDR1 and CDR2 (germline): SGHRS, YFSETQ. The ends lost 9 bases at V and 4 bases at J; junction bases unmatched: 13. The DNA of the CDR3 is TGCGCCACCGGCGAACTGGGGGAGGGGTACAATGAGCAGTTCTTC. Residues: CATGELGEGYNEQFF.

CDR3 in amino acids: CSVAPGVAGGGDEQFF. The CDR3 DNA reads TGCAGCGTTGCCCCCGGGGTAGCGGGAGGAGGCGATGAGCAGTTCTTC. The rearrangement joins TRBV29-1 to TRBJ2-1, with 10 bases that match TRBD2. Germline V lookup: CDR1 SQVTM, CDR2 ANQGSEA. This CDR3 comprises 16 residues. J gave up 8 bases and V 4 bases, and 14 bases lay outside the gene matches.

The chain recombines TRBV5-5 with TRBJ2-2; possible D gene TRBD2, 6 bases. Trimming left V 2 bases short and J 1 base short, with 18 bases between. This CDR3 is built from 18 residues. From germline, CDR1 is SGHKS and CDR2 YYEKEE (reference sequence). The CDR3 loop reads CASSFYGSSVWNTGELFF. In DNA, the CDR3 is TGTGCCAGCAGCTTTTATGGGTCTAGCGTTTGGAACACCGGGGAGCTGTTTTTT.

This clonotype appeared many times. CDR3 sequence: CAISESATSGRVIRTDTQYF. In nucleotides, the CDR3 is TGTGCCATCAGTGAGTCGGCGACTAGCGGGAGGGTAATACGCACAGATACGCAGTATTTT. The chain is built from TRBV10-3 and TRBJ2-3, with TRBD2 identical over 14 bases. The CDR3 has 20 residues. CDR1 ENHRY and CDR2 SYGVKD come from the germline V gene. V lost 0 bases, J lost 1 base, and 9 bases stayed unmatched.

A few counts support this clonotype. The chain recombines TRBV15 with TRBJ2-5; 10 bases are a match to TRBD2. V lost 5 bases to trimming and J lost 5 bases; unmatched junction nucleotides: 5. Per the germline V gene, CDR1 is LNHNV and CDR2 is YYDKDF (reference sequence). The CDR3 loop spans 14 amino acids. CDR3: CATSGGLAQETQYF. CDR3 DNA sequence: TGTGCCACCAGCGGGGGACTAGCGCAGGAGACCCAGTACTTC.

This clonotype occurred many times. The V call is TRBV6-1, the J call TRBJ2-7, with D tentatively TRBD2 (5 bases). The ends were cut back, 7 bases at V and 4 bases at J, with 14 bases in the middle. The length of the CDR3 is 13 residues. Germline V gene data show CDR1 as MNHNS and CDR2 as SASEGT. CDR3 protein: CASKGEGRYEQYV. Written as DNA, the CDR3 is TGTGCCAGCAAGGGCGAGGGAAGGTACGAGCAGTACGTC.

This clonotype was seen a handful of times. The chain recombines TRBV5-1 with TRBJ2-7; a weak D match, TRBD1 (6 bases). Germline V CDR1 and CDR2: SGHRS, YFSETQ. V lost 0 bases and J lost 6, with 19 bases in between. This CDR3 has 16 amino acids. CDR3 sequence reads: CASSLESAGVLSEQYF. As DNA, the CDR3 is TGCGCCAGCAGCTTGGAGTCGGCAGGGGTACTCTCCGAGCAGTACTTC.

V and J are TRBV11-3 and TRBJ2-2; 7 nucleotides agree with TRBD1. Germline loops: CDR1 SGHNT, CDR2 YENEEA. V lost 5 bases and J lost 4; bases outside the gene matches: 7. The CDR3 extends over 15 amino acids. The CDR3 nucleotides are TGTGCCAGCAGCCCCCGACAGGGAAGCACCGGGGAGCTGTTTTTT. This translates into CASSPRQGSTGELFF.

In its sample, this clonotype was seen many times. The rearrangement links TRBV12-3 or TRBV12-4 to TRBJ1-5; D gene ambiguous. Trimming left V 1 base short and J 3 bases short, with 1 base between. The CDR3 extends over 12 amino acids. CDR3 nucleotides: TGTGCCAGCAGTTTAGTCAATCAGCCCCAGCATTTT. As protein: CASSLVNQPQHF.

This clonotype showed up many times. J is TRBJ2-1 and V is TRBV29-1, with a possible D match to TRBD1 (6 bases). The CDR3 runs 15 residues. V lost 5 bases to trimming and J lost 0 bases, with 14 bases between them. Germline assignment: CDR1 SQVTM and CDR2 ANQGSEA. CDR3 bases: TGCAGCGTTTTTGGGACACAGCACTCCTACAATGAGCAGTTCTTC. Its translation is CSVFGTQHSYNEQFF.

Ten or more counts support this clonotype. This chain connects TRBV24-1 to TRBJ2-1; weak D call: TRBD2 (5 bases). This CDR3 spans 15 amino acids. CDR1 is KGHDR and CDR2 is SFDVKD in the germline V gene. Deletions cut 4 bases from V and 11 bases from J, with 20 bases between. The CDR3 DNA reads as TGTGCCACCAGTGACTCTCGGACTCCCCGGTGGAAGCAGTTCTTC. Amino acid sequence: CATSDSRTPRWKQFF.

This clonotype was seen a few times. The rearrangement uses TRBV7-4 and TRBJ1-5, with unresolved D. The V and J ends lost 0 bases and 0 bases respectively, with 12 bases between them. The length of the CDR3 is 17 residues. Germline CDR1 reads SGHVT; CDR2 reads SQSDAQ. The CDR3 sequence is CASSLATVRYSNQPQHF. CDR3 DNA sequence: TGTGCCAGCAGCTTAGCCACAGTGAGATATAGCAATCAGCCCCAGCATTTT. Complete variable domain (other parts from reference TRBV7-4 and TRBJ1-5): GAGVSQSPRYKVAKRGRDVALRCDSISGHVTLYWYRQTLGQGSEVLTYSQSDAQRDKSGRPSGRFSAERPERSVSTLKIQRTEQGDSAVYLCASSLATVRYSNQPQHFGDGTRLSIL.

This clonotype was detected ten times or more. V usage is TRBV20-1 and J usage is TRBJ1-2; D gene uncertain. This CDR3 has 11 residues. Trimming took off 5 bases at V and 8 bases at J, with 12 bases between the two ends. The germline gives CDR1 DFQATT, CDR2 SNEGSKA (reference sequence). CDR3: CSASKDGGYTF. The CDR3 DNA sequence: TGCAGTGCTTCGAAGGATGGGGGCTACACCTTC.

This clonotype turned up a few times. The rearrangement uses TRBV18 and TRBJ1-2; TRBD1 agrees at 8 bases. Germline loops: CDR1 KGHSH, CDR2 LQKENI. The CDR3 length is 15 residues. With V trimmed by 1 base and J by 3 bases, 4 bases remained unmatched. CDR3 sequence: CASSPRTGIDYGYTF. The DNA of the CDR3 is TGTGCCAGCTCACCACGGACAGGGATTGACTATGGCTACACCTTC.

There are a few counts of this clonotype. The rearrangement joins TRBV6-5 to TRBJ1-5; D is unclear. This CDR3 spans 15 amino acids. Trimming removed 2 bases from V and 3 bases from J, with 11 bases in between. Germline-derived CDR1 and CDR2 are MNHEY and SVGAGI. The CDR3, as DNA: TGTGCCAGCAGTTACCTGGGCAGCCCCAATCAGCCCCAGCATTTT. Translated, it gives CASSYLGSPNQPQHF.

This clonotype was found a few times. The chain recombines TRBV3-1 with TRBJ2-2; no reliable D call. The ends were cut back, 5 bases at V and 1 base at J, with 14 bases in the middle. This CDR3 is 16 amino acids long. Germline V gene lookup returns CDR1 LGHDT and CDR2 YNNKEL (reference sequence). DNA of the CDR3: TGTGCCAGCAGCGCTCTAATTCCCCTGAACACCGGGGAGCTGTTTTTT. This codes for CASSALIPLNTGELFF. The full variable domain, rest sourced from reference TRBV3-1 and TRBJ2-2, is DTAVSQTPKYLVTQMGNDKSIKCEQNLGHDTMYWYKQDSKKFLKIMFSYNNKELIINETVPNRFSPKSPDKAHLNLHINSLELGDSAVYFCASSALIPLNTGELFFGEGSRLTVL.

V usage is TRBV3-1 and J usage is TRBJ2-1, with a tentative D call TRBD2 (7 bases). CDR1 and CDR2 (germline): LGHDT, YNNKEL (reference sequence). The V end lost 0 bases, the J end lost 5 bases, and 11 bases lay between the germline ends. This CDR3 region has 15 residues. The DNA for the CDR3 is TGTGCCAGCAGCCAAGATGCGGGGGACAACAATGAGCAGTTCTTC. This encodes CASSQDAGDNNEQFF.

This clonotype appeared many times. This chain joins TRBV12-3 or TRBV12-4 and TRBJ2-1; D uncertain. CDR3 length: 12 residues. Trimming left V 4 bases short and J 9 bases short, with 10 bases between. This CDR3 reads CASSYRVTEQFF. The CDR3 bases are TGTGCCAGCAGTTACCGGGTGACTGAGCAGTTCTTC.

The chain has TRBV7-2 and TRBJ2-3; TRBD2 is a possible D gene (5 bases). CDR3 length equals 14 residues. The germline V gene has CDR1 SGHTA and CDR2 FQGNSA. V dropped 6 bases and J dropped 5 bases, with 15 bases sitting between them. CDR3 DNA: TGTGCCAGCAGGACACGGGTCGGAGGAGATACGCAGTATTTT. The encoded protein is CASRTRVGGDTQYF.

This clonotype has just a few counts. The chain joins TRBV15 to TRBJ2-4; either TRBD1 or TRBD2 may fit D (6 bases each). CDR3 length equals 14 residues. The germline V and J ends were trimmed by 0 bases and 9 bases, with 12 bases remaining between them. Per the germline V gene, CDR1 is LNHNV and CDR2 is YYDKDF (reference sequence). The CDR3 DNA reads as TGTGCCACCAGCAGAGATTGGGGGGCGGGCATTCAGTACTTC. Translated: CATSRDWGAGIQYF.

This clonotype was seen repeatedly, ten times or more. Germline and junction disagree at one end, which may indicate a read error. The V call is TRBV29-1, the J call TRBJ1-1, with unresolved D. CDR3 length: 10 residues. CDR1 and CDR2 (germline): SQVTM, ANQGSEA. The CDR3 protein is CSVVGRATLF. The CDR3 nucleotides are TGCAGCGTTGTGGGGAGAGCGACCCTCTTT.

This clonotype has at least ten counts. The chain joins TRBV6-5 to TRBJ2-1; D is perhaps TRBD1 (5 bases). The CDR3 extends over 14 amino acids. V dropped 2 bases and J dropped 7 bases, with 12 bases sitting between them. Germline V gene data show CDR1 as MNHEY and CDR2 as SVGAGI. The CDR3 DNA is TGTGCCAGCAGTTACGGGGCCCTAAGAAATGAGCAGTTCTTC. It is translated as CASSYGALRNEQFF.

This clonotype was seen a few times. The gene calls are TRBV13 and TRBJ1-6, with TRBD1 identical over 7 bases. J was trimmed by 8 bases and V by 7 bases; bases with no gene match: 11. There are 15 residues in the CDR3. Germline lookup yields CDR1 PRHDT and CDR2 FYEKMQ (reference sequence). The CDR3: CASTLRGRFYSPLHF. The CDR3 nucleotides are TGTGCCAGCACGCTCAGGGGGAGATTTTATTCACCCCTCCACTTT.

This clonotype was seen a handful of times. The V gene is TRBV7-9, the J gene TRBJ2-5; the D is unclear. Trimming pared 5 bases from V and 4 bases from J, leaving 14 bases between. Germline lookup yields CDR1 SEHNR and CDR2 FQNEAQ (reference sequence). This CDR3 has 14 residues. DNA of the CDR3: TGTGCCAGCAGCCCGGACGGTTGGCGAGAGACCCAGTACTTC. This gives the protein CASSPDGWRETQYF.

The chain has TRBV5-4 and TRBJ2-3; 9 bases map to TRBD2. The length of the CDR3 is 15 residues. The trim removed 4 bases at V and 3 bases at J, leaving 6 bases unmatched. Germline CDR1 reads SGHNT; CDR2 reads YYREEE (reference sequence). CDR3: CASSRTSVETDTQYF. The CDR3 nucleotides read TGTGCCAGCAGCCGGACTAGCGTGGAGACAGATACGCAGTATTTT.

This clonotype has ten or more counts. The chain recombines TRBV20-1 with TRBJ2-3, with D maybe TRBD1 (6 bases). V shed 8 bases and J shed 0 bases, with 15 bases lying between them. Germline lookup yields CDR1 DFQATT and CDR2 SNEGSKA (reference sequence). CDR3 length equals 14 residues. The CDR3 coding sequence is TGCAGTCAGCGAGGGACACGGAGCACAGATACGCAGTATTTT. Protein: CSQRGTRSTDTQYF.

The V and J genes are TRBV29-1 and TRBJ1-5; weak D call: TRBD1 (5 bases). Germline assignment: CDR1 SQVTM and CDR2 ANQGSEA. With 4 bases removed from V and 8 bases from J, the gap between germline ends came to 15 bases. This CDR3 region has 13 residues. The CDR3 DNA follows: TGCAGCGTTGCAGGTGGGGGGATGGAGCCCCAGCATTTT. Translating gives CSVAGGGMEPQHF. Looking up the rest from reference TRBV29-1 and TRBJ1-5 gives the full variable domain: SAVISQKPSRDICQRGTSLTIQCQVDSQVTMMFWYRQQPGQSLTLIATANQGSEATYESGFVIDKFPISRPNLTFSTLTVSNMSPEDSSIYLCSVAGGGMEPQHFGDGTRLSIL.

Only a few counts were recorded for this clonotype. This rearrangement joins TRBV6-2 or TRBV6-3 to TRBJ2-3, with D possibly being TRBD1 (5 bases). From germline, CDR1 is MNHEY and CDR2 SVGEGT. This CDR3 has 14 residues. V was pared by 4 bases and J by 4 bases, with 12 bases between. The CDR3 nucleotides read TGTGCCAGCAGTTCCAGGGCACGATCAGATACGCAGTATTTT. Translation: CASSSRARSDTQYF.

V is TRBV10-3 and J is TRBJ2-3; TRBD2 matches at 10 bases. The CDR3 spans 16 residues. Germline CDR1 and CDR2: ENHRY and SYGVKD. Trimming cost V 6 bases and J 9 bases; bases outside gene matches: 15. The CDR3 spells CAISSWTSGHPGTQYF. In DNA, the CDR3 is TGTGCCATCAGCTCCTGGACTAGCGGACATCCTGGAACGCAGTATTTT.

Of note for this clonotype: Its ends do not fully match the called genes, so a read error is possible. This chain uses TRBV5-1 with TRBJ2-5; 9 bases fit TRBD1. Germline V CDR1 and CDR2: SGHRS, YFSETQ. The CDR3 is made up of 18 amino acids. The CDR3 is CSSSYSGTGRQRVETQYF. The CDR3 coding sequence is TGCTCCAGCAGCTATTCCGGGACAGGGCGCCAGAGAGTGGAGACCCAGTACTTC.